This TCR beta chain was identified during a study of shared clonotypes between healthy human individuals. General observations from the study: Investigators expected sequencing depth to affect clonotype sharing among donors. Some naive CD4 clonotypes, roughly 5%, turned up in common across several donors.

As to this clone: As yet, its antigen is unknown.

Germline CDR1 and CDR2: SGHNT and YYREEE (reference sequence). Between the trimmed V and J ends, which lost 2 bases and 6 bases, there was a span of 18 bases. The CDR3 consists of 16 residues. CD45RO-negative cells were positively selected for CCR7, leaving out terminally differentiated effector memory CD45RA+ cells. Profiled with immunoSEQ multiplex PCR; TCRdb holds only in-frame clones, not every one. The sample consists of 1.5 million to 2.5 million clones, about 95% of them appearing once. The V and J genes are TRBV5-4 and TRBJ2-1, with a tentative D call TRBD2 (7 bases). This receptor was identified in a man in his late teens or twenties in good health. The sample was naive CD8+ T cells sorted from blood. CDR3: CASSLQAGAPANEQFF. The CDR3 DNA is TGTGCCAGCAGCTTACAGGCGGGGGCCCCGGCCAATGAGCAGTTCTTC.